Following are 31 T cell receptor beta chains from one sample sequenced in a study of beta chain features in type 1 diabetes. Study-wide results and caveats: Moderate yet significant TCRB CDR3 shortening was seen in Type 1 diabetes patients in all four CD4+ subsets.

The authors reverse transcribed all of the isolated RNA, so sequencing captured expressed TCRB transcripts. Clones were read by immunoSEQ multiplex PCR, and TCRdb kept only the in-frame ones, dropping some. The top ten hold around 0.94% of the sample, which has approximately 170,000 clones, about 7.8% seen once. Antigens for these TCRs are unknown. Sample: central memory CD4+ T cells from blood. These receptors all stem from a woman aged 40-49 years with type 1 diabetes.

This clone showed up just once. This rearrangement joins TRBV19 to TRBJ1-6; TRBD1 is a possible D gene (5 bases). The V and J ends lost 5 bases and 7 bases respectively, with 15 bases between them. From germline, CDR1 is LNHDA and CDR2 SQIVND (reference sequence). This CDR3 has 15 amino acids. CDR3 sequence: CASSSPGLYNSPLHF. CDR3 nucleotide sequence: TGTGCCAGTAGTTCACCGGGACTGTACAATTCACCCCTCCACTTT.

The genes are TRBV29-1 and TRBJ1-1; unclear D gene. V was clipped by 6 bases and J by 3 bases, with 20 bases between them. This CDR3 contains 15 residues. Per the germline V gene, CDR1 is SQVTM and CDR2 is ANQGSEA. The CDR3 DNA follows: TGCAGCGTGCATTCAGGCTACCAAGCCGACACTGAAGCTTTCTTT. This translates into CSVHSGYQADTEAFF.

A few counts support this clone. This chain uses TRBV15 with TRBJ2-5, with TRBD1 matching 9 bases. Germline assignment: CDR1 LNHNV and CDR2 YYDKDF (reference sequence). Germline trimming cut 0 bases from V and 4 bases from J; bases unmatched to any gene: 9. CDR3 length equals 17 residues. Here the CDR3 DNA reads TGTGCCACCAGCAGAGATGGACCCGACAGGGGGGGAGAGACCCAGTACTTC. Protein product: CATSRDGPDRGGETQYF.

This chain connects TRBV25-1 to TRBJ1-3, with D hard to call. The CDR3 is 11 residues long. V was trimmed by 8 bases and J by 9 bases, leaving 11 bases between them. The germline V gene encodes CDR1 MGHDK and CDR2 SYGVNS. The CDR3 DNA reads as TGTGCCAGCCGATGGGGAGGCACCATATATTTT. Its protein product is CASRWGGTIYF.

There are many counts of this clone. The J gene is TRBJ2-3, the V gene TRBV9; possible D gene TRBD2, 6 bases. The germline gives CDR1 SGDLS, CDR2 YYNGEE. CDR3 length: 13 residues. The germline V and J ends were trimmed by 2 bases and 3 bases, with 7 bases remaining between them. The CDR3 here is CASSVGGTDTQYF. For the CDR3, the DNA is TGTGCCAGCAGCGTTGGGGGGACAGATACGCAGTATTTT.

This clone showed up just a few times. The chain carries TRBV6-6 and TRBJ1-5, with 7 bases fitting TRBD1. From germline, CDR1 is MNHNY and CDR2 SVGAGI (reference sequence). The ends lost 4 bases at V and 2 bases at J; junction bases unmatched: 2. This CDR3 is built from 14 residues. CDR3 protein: CASSLGQGNQPQHF. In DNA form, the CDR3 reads TGTGCCAGCAGTTTAGGACAGGGCAATCAGCCCCAGCATTTT.

CDR3 DNA sequence: TGTGCCAGCAGCTGGACAGCAAACACTGAAGCTTTCTTT. Amino acids: CASSWTANTEAFF. J is TRBJ1-1 and V is TRBV7-3, with D possibly TRBD1 on 6 matching bases. Germline values: CDR1 SGHTA, CDR2 FQGTGA. CDR3 size: 13 residues. Trimming removed 4 bases from V and 2 bases from J, with 8 bases in between.

CDR3 DNA sequence: TGTGCCAGCAACTGGGGGGAGGGCAATCAGCCCCAGCATTTT. Translating it yields CASNWGEGNQPQHF. The rearrangement links TRBV2 to TRBJ1-5; a weak D match, TRBD1 (5 bases). The V gene lost 7 bases and the J gene lost 2 bases, with 12 bases spanning the gap. CDR3 length equals 14 residues. CDR1 SNHLY and CDR2 FYNNEI come from the germline V gene. Using reference TRBV2 and TRBJ1-5 for the parts outside the CDR3, the full variable domain is EPEVTQTPSHQVTQMGQEVILRCVPISNHLYFYWYRQILGQKVEFLVSFYNNEISEKSEIFDDQFSVERPDGSNFTLKIRSTKLEDSAMYFCASNWGEGNQPQHFGDGTRLSIL.

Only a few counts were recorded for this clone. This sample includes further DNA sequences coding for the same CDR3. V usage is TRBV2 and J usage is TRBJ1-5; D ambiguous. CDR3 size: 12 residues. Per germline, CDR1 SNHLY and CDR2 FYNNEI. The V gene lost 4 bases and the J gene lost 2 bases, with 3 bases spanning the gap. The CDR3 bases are TGTGCCAGCAGTGCAGGCAATCAGCCCCAGCATTTT. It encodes CASSAGNQPQHF. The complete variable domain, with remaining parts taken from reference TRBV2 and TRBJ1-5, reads EPEVTQTPSHQVTQMGQEVILRCVPISNHLYFYWYRQILGQKVEFLVSFYNNEISEKSEIFDDQFSVERPDGSNFTLKIRSTKLEDSAMYFCASSAGNQPQHFGDGTRLSIL.

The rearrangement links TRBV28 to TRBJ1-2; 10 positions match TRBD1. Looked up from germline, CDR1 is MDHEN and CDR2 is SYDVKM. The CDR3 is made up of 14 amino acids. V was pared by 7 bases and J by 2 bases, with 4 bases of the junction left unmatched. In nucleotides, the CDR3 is TGTGCCAGCACCCTGGGACAGGGGAACTATGGCTACACCTTC. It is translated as CASTLGQGNYGYTF.

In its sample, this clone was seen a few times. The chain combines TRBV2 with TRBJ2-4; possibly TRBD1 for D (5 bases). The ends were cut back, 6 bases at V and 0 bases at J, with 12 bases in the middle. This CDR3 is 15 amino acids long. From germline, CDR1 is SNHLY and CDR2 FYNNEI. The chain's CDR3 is CASRWIQGAKNIQYF. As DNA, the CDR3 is TGTGCCAGCAGATGGATTCAGGGAGCCAAAAACATTCAGTACTTC.

The chain's CDR3 is CASRTPTGVHEQYF. The CDR3 DNA is TGTGCCAGCAGGACACCCACAGGGGTCCACGAGCAGTACTTC. V and J are TRBV2 and TRBJ2-7, with TRBD1 identical over 7 bases. Trimming cost V 6 bases and J 5 bases; bases outside gene matches: 10. The CDR3 totals 14 residues. CDR1 SNHLY and CDR2 FYNNEI come from the germline V gene.

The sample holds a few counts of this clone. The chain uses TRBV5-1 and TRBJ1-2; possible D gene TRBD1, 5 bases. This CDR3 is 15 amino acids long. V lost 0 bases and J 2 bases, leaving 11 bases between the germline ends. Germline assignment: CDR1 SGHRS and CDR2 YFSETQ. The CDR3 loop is CASSLGQNLNYGYTF. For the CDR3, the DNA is TGCGCCAGCAGCTTGGGACAGAACTTGAACTATGGCTACACCTTC.

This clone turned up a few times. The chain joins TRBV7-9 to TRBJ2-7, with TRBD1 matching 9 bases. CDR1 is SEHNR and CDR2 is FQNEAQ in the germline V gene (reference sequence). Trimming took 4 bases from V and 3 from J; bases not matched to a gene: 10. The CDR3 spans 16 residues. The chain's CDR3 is CASSSQPGQGIYEQYF. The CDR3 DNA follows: TGTGCCAGCAGCTCCCAACCTGGACAGGGGATCTACGAGCAGTACTTC.

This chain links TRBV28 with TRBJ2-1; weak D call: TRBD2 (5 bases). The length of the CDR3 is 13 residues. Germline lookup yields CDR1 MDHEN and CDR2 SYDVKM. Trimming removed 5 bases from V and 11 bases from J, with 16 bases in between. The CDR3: CASSLSGLRKQFF. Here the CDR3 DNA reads TGTGCCAGCAGTCTTAGTGGACTCAGGAAGCAGTTCTTC.

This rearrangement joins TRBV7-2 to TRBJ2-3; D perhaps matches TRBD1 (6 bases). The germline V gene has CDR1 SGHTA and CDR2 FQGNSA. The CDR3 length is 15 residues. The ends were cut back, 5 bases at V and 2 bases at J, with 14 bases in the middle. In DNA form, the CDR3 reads TGTGCCAGCAGCCCACGGACAGAAGACACAGATACGCAGTATTTT. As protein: CASSPRTEDTDTQYF. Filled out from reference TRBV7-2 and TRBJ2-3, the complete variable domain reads GAGVSQSPSNKVTEKGKDVELRCDPISGHTALYWYRQSLGQGLEFLIYFQGNSAPDKSGLPSDRFSAERTGGSVSTLTIQRTQQEDSAVYLCASSPRTEDTDTQYFGPGTRLTVL.

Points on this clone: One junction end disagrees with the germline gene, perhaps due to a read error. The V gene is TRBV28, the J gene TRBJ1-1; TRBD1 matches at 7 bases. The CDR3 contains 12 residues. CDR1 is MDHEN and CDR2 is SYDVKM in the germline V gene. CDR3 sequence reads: CASILQGTEAFF. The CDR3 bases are TGTGCCAGCATTTTACAGGGGACTGAAGCTTTCTTT. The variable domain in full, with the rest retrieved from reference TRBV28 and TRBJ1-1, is DVKVTQSSRYLVKRTGEKVFLECVQDMDHENMFWYRQDPGLGLRLIYFSYDVKMKEKGDIPEGYSVSREKKERFSLILESASTNQTSMYLCASILQGTEAFFGQGTRLTVV.

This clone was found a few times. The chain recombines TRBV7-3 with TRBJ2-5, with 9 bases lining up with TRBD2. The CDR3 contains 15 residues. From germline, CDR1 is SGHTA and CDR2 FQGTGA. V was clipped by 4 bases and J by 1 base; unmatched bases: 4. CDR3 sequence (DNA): TGTGCCAGCAGCTCCCAGACTAGCGGCCAAGAGACCCAGTACTTC. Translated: CASSSQTSGQETQYF. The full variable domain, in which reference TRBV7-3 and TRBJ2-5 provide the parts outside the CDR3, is GAGVSQTPSNKVTEKGKYVELRCDPISGHTALYWYRQSLGQGPEFLIYFQGTGAADDSGLPNDRFFAVRPEGSVSTLKIQRTERGDSAVYLCASSSQTSGQETQYFGPGTRLLVL.

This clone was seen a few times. In DNA form, the CDR3 reads TGCGCCAGCAGCCACTCCGGGACAGGGGCCTATGGCTACACCTTC. Encoded protein: CASSHSGTGAYGYTF. The rearrangement links TRBV4-1 to TRBJ1-2; TRBD1 matches 10 bases. CDR3 length equals 15 residues. With V trimmed by 3 bases and J by 4 bases, 5 bases remained unmatched. Germline CDR1 MGHRA, CDR2 YSYEKL.

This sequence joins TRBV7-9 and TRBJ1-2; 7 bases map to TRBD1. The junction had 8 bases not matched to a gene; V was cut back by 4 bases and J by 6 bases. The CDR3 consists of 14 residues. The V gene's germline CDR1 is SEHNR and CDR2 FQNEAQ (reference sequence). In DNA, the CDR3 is TGTGCCAGCAGCTCTTCCGGACAGGCGGATGGCTACACCTTC. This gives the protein CASSSSGQADGYTF.

DNA of the CDR3: TGTGCCACCAGCAGACTACGTGACACCATATATTTT. Translating gives CATSRLRDTIYF. This rearrangement joins TRBV15 to TRBJ1-3; D uncertain. Germline CDR1 and CDR2: LNHNV and YYDKDF (reference sequence). This CDR3 comprises 12 residues. Deletions cut 2 bases from V and 8 bases from J, with 7 bases between.

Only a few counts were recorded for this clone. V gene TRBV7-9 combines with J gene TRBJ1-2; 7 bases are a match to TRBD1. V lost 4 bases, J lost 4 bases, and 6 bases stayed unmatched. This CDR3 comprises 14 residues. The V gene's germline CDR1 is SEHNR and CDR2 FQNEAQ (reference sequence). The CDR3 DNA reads TGTGCCAGCAGCTCACAGGGGAATCGCTATGGCTACACCTTC. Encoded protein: CASSSQGNRYGYTF.

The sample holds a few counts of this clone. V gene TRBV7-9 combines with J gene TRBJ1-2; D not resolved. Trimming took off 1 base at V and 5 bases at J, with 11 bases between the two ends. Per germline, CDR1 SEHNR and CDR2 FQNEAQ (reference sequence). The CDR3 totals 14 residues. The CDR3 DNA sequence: TGTGCCAGCAGCTTAGAAAGGGAGTGGTATGGCTACACCTTC. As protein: CASSLEREWYGYTF. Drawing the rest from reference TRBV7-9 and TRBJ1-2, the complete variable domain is DTGVSQNPRHKITKRGQNVTFRCDPISEHNRLYWYRQTLGQGPEFLTYFQNEAQLEKSRLLSDRFSAERPKGSFSTLEIQRTEQGDSAMYLCASSLEREWYGYTFGSGTRLTVV.

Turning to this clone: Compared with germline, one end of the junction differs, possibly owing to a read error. CDR3 sequence: CSARRTPPPF. The CDR3 DNA follows: TGCAGTGCTAGGCGGACTCCCCCCCCATTC. The V and J genes are TRBV20-1 and TRBJ2-7; a possible D gene is TRBD2 (5 bases). The CDR3 contains 10 residues. The germline gives CDR1 DFQATT, CDR2 SNEGSKA (reference sequence).

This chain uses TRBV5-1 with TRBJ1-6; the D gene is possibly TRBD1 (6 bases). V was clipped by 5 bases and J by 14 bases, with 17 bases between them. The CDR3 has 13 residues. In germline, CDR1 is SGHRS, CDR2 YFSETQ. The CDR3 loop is CASRLITGSTLHF. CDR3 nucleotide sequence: TGCGCCAGCAGGCTTATTACAGGGAGCACCCTCCACTTT.

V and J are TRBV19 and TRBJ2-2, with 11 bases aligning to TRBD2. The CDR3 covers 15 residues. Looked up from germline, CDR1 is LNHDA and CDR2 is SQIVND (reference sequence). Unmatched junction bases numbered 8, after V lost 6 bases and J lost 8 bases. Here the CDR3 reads CASRGSGRATGELFF. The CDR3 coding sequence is TGTGCCAGTAGGGGTAGCGGGAGGGCAACAGGGGAGCTGTTTTTT.

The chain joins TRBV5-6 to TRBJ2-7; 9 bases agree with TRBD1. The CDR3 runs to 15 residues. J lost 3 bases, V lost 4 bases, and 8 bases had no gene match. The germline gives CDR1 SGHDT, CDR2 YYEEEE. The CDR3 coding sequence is TGTGCCAGCAGCGTGGATCCGGGACAGGGCTACGAGCAGTACTTC. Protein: CASSVDPGQGYEQYF.

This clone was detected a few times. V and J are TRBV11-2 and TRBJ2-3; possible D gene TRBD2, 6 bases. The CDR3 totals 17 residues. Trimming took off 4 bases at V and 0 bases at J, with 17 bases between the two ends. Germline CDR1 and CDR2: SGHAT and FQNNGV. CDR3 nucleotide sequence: TGTGCCAGCAGCTCCCTCCCCCGCGGGACTAGCACAGATACGCAGTATTTT. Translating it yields CASSSLPRGTSTDTQYF.

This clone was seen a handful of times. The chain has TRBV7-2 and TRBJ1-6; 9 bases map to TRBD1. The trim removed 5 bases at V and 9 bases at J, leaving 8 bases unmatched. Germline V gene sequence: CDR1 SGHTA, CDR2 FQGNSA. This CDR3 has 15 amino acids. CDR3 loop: CASSTDRGNLSPLHF. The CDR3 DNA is TGTGCCAGCAGCACGGACAGGGGAAATCTTTCACCCCTCCACTTT.

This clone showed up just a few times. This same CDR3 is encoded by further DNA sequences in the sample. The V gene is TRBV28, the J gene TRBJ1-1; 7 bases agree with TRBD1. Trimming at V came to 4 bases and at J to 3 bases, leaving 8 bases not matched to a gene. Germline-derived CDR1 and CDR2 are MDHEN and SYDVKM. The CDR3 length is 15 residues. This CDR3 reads CASSSTGTAYTEAFF. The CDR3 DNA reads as TGTGCCAGCAGTTCCACCGGGACAGCTTACACTGAAGCTTTCTTT. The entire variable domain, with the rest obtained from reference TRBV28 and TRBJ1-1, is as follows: DVKVTQSSRYLVKRTGEKVFLECVQDMDHENMFWYRQDPGLGLRLIYFSYDVKMKEKGDIPEGYSVSREKKERFSLILESASTNQTSMYLCASSSTGTAYTEAFFGQGTRLTVV.

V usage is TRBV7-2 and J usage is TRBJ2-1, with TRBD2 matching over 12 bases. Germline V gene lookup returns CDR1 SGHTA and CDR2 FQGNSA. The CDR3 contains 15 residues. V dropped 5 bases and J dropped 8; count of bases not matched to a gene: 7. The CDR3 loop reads CASSPRLAGDHEQFF. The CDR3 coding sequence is TGTGCCAGCAGCCCCCGACTAGCGGGAGATCATGAGCAGTTCTTC.